This TCR beta chain was identified during a study of T cells in Graves' hyperthyroidism and ophthalmopathy. Study-wide results and limits: Ophthalmopathy and stable hyperthyroidism were told apart by a 13 V-J model.

TCR beta CDR3 regions were amplified from RNA. The HTBI set primed first-round TCR CDR3 RT-PCR. TCRdb recomputed calls from the multiplex PCR reads with MiXCR, one row per CDR3 protein. The table has 600,000 or so distinct CDR3 sequences, about 14% seen once. Germline loops: CDR1 MNHNS, CDR2 SASEGT. The CDR3 is 14 amino acids. V shed 7 bases and J 7 bases; nucleotides not matched to a gene: 8. This clonotype has a count of ten or more. What it binds is unknown. With duration under 3 months, ophthalmopathy was active: Clinical Activity Score at least 3, NOSPECS at least 4. Exclusion followed for patients with uncontrolled infection, other autoimmune disease, pregnancy or lactation.

Source material: blood. The sequence came from a woman between 50 and 59 years old with Graves' ophthalmopathy. The chain employs TRBV6-1 and TRBJ2-2; TRBD1 aligns across 8 bases. In nucleotides, the CDR3 is TGTGCCAGCACTCAGACAGGGGCGAGCGGGGAGCTGTTTTTT. Protein sequence: CASTQTGASGELFF.